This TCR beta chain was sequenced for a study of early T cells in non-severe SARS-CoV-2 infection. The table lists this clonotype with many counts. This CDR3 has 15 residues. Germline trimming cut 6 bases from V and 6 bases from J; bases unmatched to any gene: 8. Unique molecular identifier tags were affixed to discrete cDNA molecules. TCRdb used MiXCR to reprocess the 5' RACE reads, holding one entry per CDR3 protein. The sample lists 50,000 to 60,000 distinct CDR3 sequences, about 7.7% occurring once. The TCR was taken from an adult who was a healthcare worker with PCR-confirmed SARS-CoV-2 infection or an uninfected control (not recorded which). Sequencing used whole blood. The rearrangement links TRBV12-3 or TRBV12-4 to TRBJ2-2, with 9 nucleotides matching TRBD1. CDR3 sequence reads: CASSKGTGMSGELFF. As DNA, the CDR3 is TGTGCCAGCAGCAAGGGGACAGGGATGTCCGGGGAGCTGTTTTTT.